This T cell receptor beta chain is from a study of shared clonotypes between healthy human individuals. In the case of this clone: What it binds is unknown.

Findings of the study overall: About 5% of naive CD4 clonotypes were common to a few donors.

The data were produced by immunoSEQ multiplex PCR, yet TCRdb's version contains in-frame clones alone and is incomplete. Of millions of clones in the sample, 85% to 95% were seen once. Among the donors, all were Caucasian adults who lived in Nashville, Tennessee. CDR3 length: 16 amino acids. The V end lost 5 bases, the J end lost 0 bases, and 14 bases lay between the germline ends. Germline V lookup: CDR1 SGHTA, CDR2 FQGNSA. The sample comprised naive CD4+ T cells sorted from blood. Subset of the sample: CD45RA+ positively selected. This chain links TRBV7-2 with TRBJ1-3, with D perhaps TRBD1 (6 bases). The TCR was taken from a man in his late teens or twenties in good health. The CDR3 coding sequence is TGTGCCAGCAGCGCACTACAGGGATCCTCTGGAAACACCATATATTTT. It yields the protein CASSALQGSSGNTIYF. Full variable domain (rest looked up from reference TRBV7-2 and TRBJ1-3): GAGVSQSPSNKVTEKGKDVELRCDPISGHTALYWYRQSLGQGLEFLIYFQGNSAPDKSGLPSDRFSAERTGGSVSTLTIQRTQQEDSAVYLCASSALQGSSGNTIYFGEGSWLTVV.